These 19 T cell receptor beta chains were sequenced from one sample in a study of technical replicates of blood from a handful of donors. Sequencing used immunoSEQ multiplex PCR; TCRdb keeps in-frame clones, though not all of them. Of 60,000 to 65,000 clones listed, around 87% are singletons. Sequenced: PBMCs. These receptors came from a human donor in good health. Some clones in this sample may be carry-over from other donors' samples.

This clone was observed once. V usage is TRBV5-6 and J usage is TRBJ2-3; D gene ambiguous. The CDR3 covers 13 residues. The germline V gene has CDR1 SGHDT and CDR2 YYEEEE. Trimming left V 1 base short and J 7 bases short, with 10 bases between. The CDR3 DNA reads TGTGCCAGCAGCTTGTTTACTATCCATACGCAGTATTTT. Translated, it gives CASSLFTIHTQYF.

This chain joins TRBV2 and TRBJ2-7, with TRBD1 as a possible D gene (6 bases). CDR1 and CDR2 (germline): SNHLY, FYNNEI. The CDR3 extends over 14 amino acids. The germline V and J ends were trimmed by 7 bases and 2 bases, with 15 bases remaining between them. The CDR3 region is CASNNPGTTYEQYF. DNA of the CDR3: TGTGCCAGCAACAATCCCGGGACAACCTACGAGCAGTACTTC.

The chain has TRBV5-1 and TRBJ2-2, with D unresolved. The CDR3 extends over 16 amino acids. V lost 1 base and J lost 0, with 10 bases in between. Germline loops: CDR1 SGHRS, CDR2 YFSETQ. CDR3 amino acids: CASSLLGSANTGELFF. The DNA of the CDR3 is TGCGCCAGCAGCTTGCTAGGCAGCGCGAACACCGGGGAGCTGTTTTTT.

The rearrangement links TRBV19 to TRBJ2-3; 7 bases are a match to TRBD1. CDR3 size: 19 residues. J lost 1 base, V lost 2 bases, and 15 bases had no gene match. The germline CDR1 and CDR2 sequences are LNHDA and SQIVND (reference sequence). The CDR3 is CASSILPGGGTLRTDTQYF. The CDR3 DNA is TGTGCCAGTAGTATATTGCCAGGGGGTGGTACGCTCCGCACAGATACGCAGTATTTT. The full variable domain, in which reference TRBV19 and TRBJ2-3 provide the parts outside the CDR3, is DGGITQSPKYLFRKEGQNVTLSCEQNLNHDAMYWYRQDPGQGLRLIYYSQIVNDFQKGDIAEGYSVSREKKESFPLTVTSAQKNPTAFYLCASSILPGGGTLRTDTQYFGPGTRLTVL.

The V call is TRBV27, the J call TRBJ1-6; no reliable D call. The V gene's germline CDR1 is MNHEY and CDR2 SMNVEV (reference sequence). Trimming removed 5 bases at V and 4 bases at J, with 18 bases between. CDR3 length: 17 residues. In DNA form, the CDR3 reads TGTGCCAGCAGTACCCGACTGCTAACAACTTATAATTCACCCCTCCACTTT. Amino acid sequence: CASSTRLLTTYNSPLHF.

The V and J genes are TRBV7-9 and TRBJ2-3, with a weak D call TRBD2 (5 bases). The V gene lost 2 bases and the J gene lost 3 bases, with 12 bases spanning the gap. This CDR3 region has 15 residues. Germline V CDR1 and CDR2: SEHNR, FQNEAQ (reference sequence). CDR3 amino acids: CASSLNSGMTDTQYF. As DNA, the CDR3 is TGTGCCAGCAGCTTAAATTCCGGGATGACAGATACGCAGTATTTT.

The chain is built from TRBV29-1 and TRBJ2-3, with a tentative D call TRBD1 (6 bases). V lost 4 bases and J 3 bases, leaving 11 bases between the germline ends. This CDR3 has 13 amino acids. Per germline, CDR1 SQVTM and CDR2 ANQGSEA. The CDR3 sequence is CSVGTGSTDTQYF. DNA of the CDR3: TGCAGCGTTGGAACAGGGTCGACAGATACGCAGTATTTT.

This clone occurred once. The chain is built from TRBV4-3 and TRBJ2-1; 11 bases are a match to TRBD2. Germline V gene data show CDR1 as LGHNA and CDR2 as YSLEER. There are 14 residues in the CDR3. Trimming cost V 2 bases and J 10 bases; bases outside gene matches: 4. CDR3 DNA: TGCGCCAGCAGCCAAACTAGCGGGAGTAGGGAGCAGTTCTTC. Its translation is CASSQTSGSREQFF.

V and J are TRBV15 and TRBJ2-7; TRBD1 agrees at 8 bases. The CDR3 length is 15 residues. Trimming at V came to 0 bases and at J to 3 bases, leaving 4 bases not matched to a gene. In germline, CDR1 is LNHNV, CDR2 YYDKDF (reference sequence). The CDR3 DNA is TGTGCCACCAGCAGAGATAGGACAGGGATCTACGAGCAGTACTTC. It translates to CATSRDRTGIYEQYF.

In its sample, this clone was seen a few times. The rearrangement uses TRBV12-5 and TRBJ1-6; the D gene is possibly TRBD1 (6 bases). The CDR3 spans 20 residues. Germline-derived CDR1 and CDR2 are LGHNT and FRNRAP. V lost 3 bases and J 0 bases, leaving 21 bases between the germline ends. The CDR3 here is CASGLGPGDILSSYNSPLHF. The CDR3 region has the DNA TGTGCTAGTGGTTTAGGGCCCGGGGACATCCTGAGCTCCTATAATTCACCCCTCCACTTT. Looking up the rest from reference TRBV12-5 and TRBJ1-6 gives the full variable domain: DARVTQTPRHKVTEMGQEVTMRCQPILGHNTVFWYRQTMMQGLELLAYFRNRAPLDDSGMPKDRFSAEMPDATLATLKIQPSEPRDSAVYFCASGLGPGDILSSYNSPLHFGNGTRLTVT.

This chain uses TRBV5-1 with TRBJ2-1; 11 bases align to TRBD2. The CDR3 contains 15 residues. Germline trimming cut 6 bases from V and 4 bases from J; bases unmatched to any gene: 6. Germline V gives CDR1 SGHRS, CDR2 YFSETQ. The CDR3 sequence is CASMSLAGGYNEQFF. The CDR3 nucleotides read TGCGCCAGCATGTCCCTAGCGGGGGGATACAATGAGCAGTTCTTC. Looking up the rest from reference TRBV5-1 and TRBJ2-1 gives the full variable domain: KAGVTQTPRYLIKTRGQQVTLSCSPISGHRSVSWYQQTPGQGLQFLFEYFSETQRNKGNFPGRFSGRQFSNSRSEMNVSTLELGDSALYLCASMSLAGGYNEQFFGPGTRLTVL.

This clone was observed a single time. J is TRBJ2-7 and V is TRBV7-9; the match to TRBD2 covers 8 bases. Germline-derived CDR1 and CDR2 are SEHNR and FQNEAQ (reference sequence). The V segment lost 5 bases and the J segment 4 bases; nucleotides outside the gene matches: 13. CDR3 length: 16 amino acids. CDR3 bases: TGTGCCAGCAGCACTAACTCCGGGACTAGAATTTACGAGCAGTACTTC. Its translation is CASSTNSGTRIYEQYF.

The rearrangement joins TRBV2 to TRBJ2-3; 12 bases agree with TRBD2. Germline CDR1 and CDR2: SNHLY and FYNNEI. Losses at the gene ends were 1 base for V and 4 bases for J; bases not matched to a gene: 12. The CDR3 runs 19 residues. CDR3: CASSEGSPLAGGRPDTQYF. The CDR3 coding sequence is TGTGCCAGCAGTGAAGGATCCCCCCTAGCGGGGGGGCGGCCAGATACGCAGTATTTT.

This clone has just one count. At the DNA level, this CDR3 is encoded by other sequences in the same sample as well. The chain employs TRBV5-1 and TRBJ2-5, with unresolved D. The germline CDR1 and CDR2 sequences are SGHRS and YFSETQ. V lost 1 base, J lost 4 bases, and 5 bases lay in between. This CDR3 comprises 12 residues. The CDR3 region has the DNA TGCGCCAGCAGCTTGTCAGGAGAGACCCAGTACTTC. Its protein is CASSLSGETQYF.

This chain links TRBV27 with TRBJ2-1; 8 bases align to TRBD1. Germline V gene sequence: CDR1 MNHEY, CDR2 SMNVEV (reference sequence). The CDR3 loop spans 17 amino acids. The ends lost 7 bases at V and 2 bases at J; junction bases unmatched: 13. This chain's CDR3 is CASTPSVWTGTYNEQFF. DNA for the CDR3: TGTGCCAGCACCCCTTCCGTGTGGACAGGGACCTACAATGAGCAGTTCTTC.

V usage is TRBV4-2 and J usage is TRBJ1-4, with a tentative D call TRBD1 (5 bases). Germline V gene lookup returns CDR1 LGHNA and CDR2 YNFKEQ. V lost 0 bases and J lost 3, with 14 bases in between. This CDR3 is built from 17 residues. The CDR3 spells CASSQEDQGFANEKLFF. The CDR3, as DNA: TGTGCCAGCAGCCAAGAGGACCAGGGCTTTGCTAATGAAAAACTGTTTTTT.

Here the CDR3 reads CASSGGYEQYF. The CDR3 DNA is TGTGCCAGCAGTGGAGGTTACGAGCAGTACTTC. V usage is TRBV6-1 and J usage is TRBJ2-7; D unclear. There are 11 residues in the CDR3. Per germline, CDR1 MNHNS and CDR2 SASEGT. Trimming took 4 bases from V and 4 from J, leaving 5 bases between them.

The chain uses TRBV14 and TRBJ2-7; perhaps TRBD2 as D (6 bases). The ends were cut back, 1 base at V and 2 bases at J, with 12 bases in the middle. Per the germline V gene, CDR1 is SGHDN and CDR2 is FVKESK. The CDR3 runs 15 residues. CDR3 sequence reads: CASSQVLGGTYEQYF. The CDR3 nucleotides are TGTGCCAGCAGCCAAGTCCTGGGCGGGACCTACGAGCAGTACTTC. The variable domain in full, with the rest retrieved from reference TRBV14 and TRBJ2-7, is EAGVTQFPSHSVIEKGQTVTLRCDPISGHDNLYWYRRVMGKEIKFLLHFVKESKQDESGMPNNRFLAERTGGTYSTLKVQPAELEDSGVYFCASSQVLGGTYEQYFGPGTRLTVT.

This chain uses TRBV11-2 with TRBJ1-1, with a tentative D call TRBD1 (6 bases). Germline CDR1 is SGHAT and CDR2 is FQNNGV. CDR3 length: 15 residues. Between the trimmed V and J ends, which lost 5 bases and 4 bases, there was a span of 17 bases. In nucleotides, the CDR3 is TGTGCCAGCAGCGGACACCGCAGGGGTGGCACTGAAGCTTTCTTT. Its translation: CASSGHRRGGTEAFF.